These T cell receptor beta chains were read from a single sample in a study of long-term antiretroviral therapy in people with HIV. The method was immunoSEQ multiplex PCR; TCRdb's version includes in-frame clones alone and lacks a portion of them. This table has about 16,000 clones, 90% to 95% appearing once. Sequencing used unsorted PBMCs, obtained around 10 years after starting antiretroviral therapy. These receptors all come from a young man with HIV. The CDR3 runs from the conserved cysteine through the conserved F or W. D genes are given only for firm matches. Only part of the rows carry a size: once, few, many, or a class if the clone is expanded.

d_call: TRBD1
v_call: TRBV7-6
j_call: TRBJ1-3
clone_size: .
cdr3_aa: CASSVGQTFVGNTIYF
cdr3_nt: TGTGCCAGCAGCGTGGGACAGACCTTTGTTGGAAACACCATATATTTT

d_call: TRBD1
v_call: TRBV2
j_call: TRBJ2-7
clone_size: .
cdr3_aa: CASSKFPTGHEQYF
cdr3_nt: TGTGCCAGCTCCAAATTCCCGACAGGGCACGAGCAGTACTTC

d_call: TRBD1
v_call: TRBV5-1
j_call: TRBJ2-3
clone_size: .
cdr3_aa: CASSPHSGTGSSDTQYF
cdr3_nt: TGCGCCAGCAGCCCACATTCGGGGACAGGCAGTTCAGATACGCAGTATTTT

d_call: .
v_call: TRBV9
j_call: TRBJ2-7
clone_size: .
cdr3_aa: CASSPGVTPDEQYF
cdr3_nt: TGTGCCAGCAGCCCCGGGGTGACCCCCGACGAGCAGTACTTC

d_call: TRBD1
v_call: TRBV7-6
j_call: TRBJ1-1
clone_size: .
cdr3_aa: CASSLSRTGERKMNTEAFF
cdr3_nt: TGTGCCAGCAGCCTATCCAGGACAGGGGAAAGAAAGATGAACACTGAAGCTTTCTTT

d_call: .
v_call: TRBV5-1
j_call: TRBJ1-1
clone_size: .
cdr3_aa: CASNQGAGIPGTEAFF
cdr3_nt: TGCGCCAGCAACCAGGGAGCGGGCATACCGGGCACTGAAGCTTTCTTT

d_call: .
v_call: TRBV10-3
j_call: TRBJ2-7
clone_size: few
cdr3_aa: CAISELGQYEQYF
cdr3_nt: TGTGCCATCAGCGAGTTAGGACAGTACGAGCAGTACTTC

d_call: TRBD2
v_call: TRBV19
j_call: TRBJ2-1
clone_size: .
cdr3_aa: CASSLNSGVSSYNEQFF
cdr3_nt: TGTGCCAGTAGTCTAAATAGCGGGGTCAGCTCCTACAATGAGCAGTTCTTC

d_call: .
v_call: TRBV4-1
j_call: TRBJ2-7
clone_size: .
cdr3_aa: CASSQEGKIYEQYF
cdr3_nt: TGCGCCAGCAGCCAAGAAGGCAAAATCTACGAGCAGTACTTC

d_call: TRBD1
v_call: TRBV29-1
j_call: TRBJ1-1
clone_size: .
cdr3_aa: CSADRGMNTEAFF
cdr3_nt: TGCAGCGCCGACAGGGGTATGAACACTGAAGCTTTCTTT

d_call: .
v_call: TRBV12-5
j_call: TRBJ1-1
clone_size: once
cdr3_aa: CASALIPGRLNTEAFF
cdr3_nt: TGTGCTAGTGCCCTAATTCCGGGACGGTTGAACACTGAAGCTTTCTTT

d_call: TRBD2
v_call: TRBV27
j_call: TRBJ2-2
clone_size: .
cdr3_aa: CASRIFGAKGLIGLALTGELFF
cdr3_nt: TGTGCCAGCAGAATTTTTGGGGCTAAAGGACTAATCGGACTAGCACTCACCGGGGAGCTGTTTTTT

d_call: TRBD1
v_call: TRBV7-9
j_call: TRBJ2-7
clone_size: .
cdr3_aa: CASSMTGDEQYF
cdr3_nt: TGTGCCAGCAGCATGACAGGGGACGAGCAGTACTTC

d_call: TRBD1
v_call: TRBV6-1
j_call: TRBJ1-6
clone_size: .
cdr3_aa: CASSSSDRPNSPLHF
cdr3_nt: TGTGCCAGCAGTTCGTCGGACAGGCCTAATTCACCCCTCCACTTT

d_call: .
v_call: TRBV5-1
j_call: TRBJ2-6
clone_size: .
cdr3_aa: CASSTSGANVLTF
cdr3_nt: TGCGCCAGCAGTACCTCTGGGGCCAACGTCCTGACTTTC

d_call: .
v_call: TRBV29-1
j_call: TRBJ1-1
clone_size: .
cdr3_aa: CSVGIWNTEAFF
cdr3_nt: TGCAGCGTTGGAATCTGGAACACTGAAGCTTTCTTT

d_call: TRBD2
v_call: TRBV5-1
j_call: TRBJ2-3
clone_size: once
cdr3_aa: CASSLGSSGTTDTQYF
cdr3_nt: TGCGCCAGCAGCTTGGGATCTAGCGGTACCACAGATACGCAGTATTTT

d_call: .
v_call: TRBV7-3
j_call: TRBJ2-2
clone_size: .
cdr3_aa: CASSLDGGPGELFF
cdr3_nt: TGTGCCAGCAGCTTAGACGGGGGGCCCGGGGAGCTGTTTTTT

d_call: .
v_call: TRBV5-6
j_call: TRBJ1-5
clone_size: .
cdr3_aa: CASSLIGNHQPQHF
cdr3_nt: TGTGCCAGCAGCTTGATTGGGAACCATCAGCCCCAGCATTTT

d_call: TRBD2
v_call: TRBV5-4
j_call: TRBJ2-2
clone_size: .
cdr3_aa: CASSLPAGGGTGELFF
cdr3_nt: TGTGCCAGCAGCTTGCCAGCGGGGGGGGGCACCGGGGAGCTGTTTTTT

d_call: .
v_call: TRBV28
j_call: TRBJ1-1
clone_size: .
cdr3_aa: CASSFSRAEAFF
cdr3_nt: TGTGCCAGCAGTTTCAGCAGGGCTGAAGCTTTCTTT

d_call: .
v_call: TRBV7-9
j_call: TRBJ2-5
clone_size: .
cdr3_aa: CASSPVGGAAETQYF
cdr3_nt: TGTGCCAGCAGCCCAGTGGGGGGGGCGGCCGAGACCCAGTACTTC

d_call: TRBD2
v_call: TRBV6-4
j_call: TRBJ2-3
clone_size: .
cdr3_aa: CASSDSSGGTDTQYF
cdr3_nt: TGTGCCAGCAGTGACTCGAGCGGGGGCACAGATACGCAGTATTTT

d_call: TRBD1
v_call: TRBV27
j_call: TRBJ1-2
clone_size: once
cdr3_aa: CASSDRGNYGYTF
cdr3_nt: TGTGCCAGCAGCGACAGGGGTAACTATGGCTACACCTTC

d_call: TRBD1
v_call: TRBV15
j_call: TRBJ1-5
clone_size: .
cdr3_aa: CATSRPGQGLDQPQHF
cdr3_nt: TGTGCCACCAGCAGACCCGGACAGGGGCTGGATCAGCCCCAGCATTTT

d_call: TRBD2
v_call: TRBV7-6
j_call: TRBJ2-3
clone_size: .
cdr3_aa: CASSLVIAGGLDTQYF
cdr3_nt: TGTGCCAGCAGCTTAGTCATAGCGGGGGGCTTAGATACGCAGTATTTT

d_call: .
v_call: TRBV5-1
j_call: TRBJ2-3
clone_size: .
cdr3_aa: CASSLSTDTQYF
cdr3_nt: TGCGCCAGCAGCTTGTCCACAGATACGCAGTATTTT

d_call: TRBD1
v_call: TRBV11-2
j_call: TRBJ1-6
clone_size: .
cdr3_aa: CASSERDSSYNSPLHF
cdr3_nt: TGTGCCAGCAGCGAAAGGGACAGCTCCTATAATTCACCCCTCCACTTT

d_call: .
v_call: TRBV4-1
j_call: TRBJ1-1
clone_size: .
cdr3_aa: CASSPAGAGANTEAFF
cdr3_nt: TGCGCCAGCAGCCCCGCGGGGGCAGGGGCGAACACTGAAGCTTTCTTT

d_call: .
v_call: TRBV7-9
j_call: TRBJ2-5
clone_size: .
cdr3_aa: CASSRDSETQYF
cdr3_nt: TGTGCCAGCAGCCGGGACTCTGAGACCCAGTACTTC

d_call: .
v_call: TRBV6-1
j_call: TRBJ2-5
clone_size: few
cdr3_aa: CASTEWTDQETQYF
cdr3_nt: TGTGCCAGCACCGAATGGACGGATCAAGAGACCCAGTACTTC

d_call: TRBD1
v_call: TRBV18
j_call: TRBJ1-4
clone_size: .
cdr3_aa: CASSTEDRDEKLFF
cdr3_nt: TGTGCCAGCTCCACCGAGGACAGGGATGAAAAACTGTTTTTT

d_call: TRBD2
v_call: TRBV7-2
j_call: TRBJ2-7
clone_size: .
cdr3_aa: CASSLASGGDSSYEQYF
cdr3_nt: TGTGCCAGCAGCTTAGCTAGCGGGGGGGATAGCTCCTACGAGCAGTACTTC

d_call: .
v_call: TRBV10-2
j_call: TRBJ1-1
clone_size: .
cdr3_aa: CASIKGGYTEAFF
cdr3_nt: TGCGCCAGCATTAAGGGTGGGTACACTGAAGCTTTCTTT

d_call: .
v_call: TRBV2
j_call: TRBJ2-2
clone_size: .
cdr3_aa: CASQVGQWNTGELFF
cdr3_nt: TGTGCCAGCCAGGTGGGACAATGGAACACCGGGGAGCTGTTTTTT

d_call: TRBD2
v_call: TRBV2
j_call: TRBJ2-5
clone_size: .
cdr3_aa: CASSKPGGGRETQYF
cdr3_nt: TGTGCCAGCAGTAAGCCGGGCGGGGGTAGGGAGACCCAGTACTTC

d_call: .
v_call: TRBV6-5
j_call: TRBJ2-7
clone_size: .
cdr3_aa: CASSTQGGEQYF
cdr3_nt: TGTGCCAGCAGTACCCAGGGTGGCGAGCAGTACTTC

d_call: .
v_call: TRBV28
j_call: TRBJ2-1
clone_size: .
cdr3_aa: CASTTGGYNEQFF
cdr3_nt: TGTGCCAGCACTACCGGGGGCTACAATGAGCAGTTCTTC

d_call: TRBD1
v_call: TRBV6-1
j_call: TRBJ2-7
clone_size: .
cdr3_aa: CASSEAQGASYEQYF
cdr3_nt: TGTGCCAGCAGTGAAGCTCAGGGGGCGTCCTACGAGCAGTACTTC

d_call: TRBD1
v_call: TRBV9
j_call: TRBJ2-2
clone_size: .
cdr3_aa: CASSLQGADGELFF
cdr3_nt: TGTGCCAGCTCCCTTCAGGGGGCTGACGGGGAGCTGTTTTTT

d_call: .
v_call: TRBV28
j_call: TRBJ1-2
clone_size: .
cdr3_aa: CASSYLRGVGGYTF
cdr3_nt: TGTGCCAGCAGTTATCTCAGGGGAGTGGGTGGCTACACCTTC

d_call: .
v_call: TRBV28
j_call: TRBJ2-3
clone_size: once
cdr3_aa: CASRGSSTDTQYF
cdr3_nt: TGTGCCAGCAGGGGATCTAGCACAGATACGCAGTATTTT

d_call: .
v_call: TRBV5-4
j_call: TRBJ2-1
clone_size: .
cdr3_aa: CASSLRDQGEQFF
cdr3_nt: TGTGCCAGCAGCTTACGCGACCAAGGTGAGCAGTTCTTC

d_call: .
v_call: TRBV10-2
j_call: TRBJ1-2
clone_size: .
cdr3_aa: CASSKGDGYTF
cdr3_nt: TGCGCCAGCAGTAAGGGGGATGGCTACACCTTC

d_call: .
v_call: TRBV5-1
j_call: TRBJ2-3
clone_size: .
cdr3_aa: CASGALGGTDTQYF
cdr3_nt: TGCGCCAGCGGGGCGCTTGGGGGCACAGATACGCAGTATTTT

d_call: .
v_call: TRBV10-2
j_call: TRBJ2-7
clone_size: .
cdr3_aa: CASSEWLRFGYEQYF
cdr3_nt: TGCGCCAGCAGTGAGTGGTTACGTTTCGGGTACGAGCAGTACTTC

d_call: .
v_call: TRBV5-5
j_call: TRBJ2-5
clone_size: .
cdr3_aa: CASSSPLETQYF
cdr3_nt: TGTGCCAGCAGCTCCCCACTAGAGACCCAGTACTTC